The rows below give T cell receptor beta chains drawn from one sample of a study of blood T cells in healthy people across ages. In TCRdb, the 5' RACE reads were re-called with MiXCR into one record per CDR3 protein. The sample carries roughly 1,000,000 distinct CDR3 sequences, around 25% recorded once. This sample was shared with a second study, whose subject was T cells of mothers and their children.

Sequenced sample: blood. These receptors originate from a girl aged 2-15 years in good health. Each CDR3 is given with its conserved first and last residue. The order of the fields is clone size, V gene, CDR3 length, CDR3 protein. Only part of the rows carry a size: once, few, many, or a class if the clone is expanded.

clone size: .; V gene: TRBV12-3/TRBV12-4; CDR3 length: 12; CDR3 protein: CASSLRGRGEFF
clone size: .; V gene: TRBV24-1; CDR3 length: 15; CDR3 protein: CATSDSGRDQETQYF
clone size: .; V gene: TRBV7-3; CDR3 length: 17; CDR3 protein: CASSLTPLAGGVDTQYF
clone size: few; V gene: TRBV12-3/TRBV12-4; CDR3 length: 12; CDR3 protein: CASRSPATEAFF
clone size: few; V gene: TRBV6-2/TRBV6-3; CDR3 length: 16; CDR3 protein: CASSFSPGLAKETQYF
clone size: .; V gene: TRBV6-6; CDR3 length: 12; CDR3 protein: CASAGGAYGYTF
clone size: .; V gene: TRBV2; CDR3 length: 12; CDR3 protein: CASSESAGERFF
clone size: few; V gene: TRBV3-1; CDR3 length: 13; CDR3 protein: CASSPGLRSEQFF
clone size: many; V gene: TRBV12-3/TRBV12-4; CDR3 length: 19; CDR3 protein: CASSFSRGTGSGGGGPLHF
clone size: few; V gene: TRBV29-1; CDR3 length: 16; CDR3 protein: CSVRKRGDLSYNEQFF
clone size: few; V gene: TRBV12-3/TRBV12-4; CDR3 length: 14; CDR3 protein: CAGSSRQSNEKLFF
clone size: .; V gene: TRBV7-2; CDR3 length: 14; CDR3 protein: CASSLARLQETQYF
clone size: .; V gene: TRBV20-1; CDR3 length: 14; CDR3 protein: CSAHPSGGRDTQYF
clone size: few; V gene: TRBV19; CDR3 length: 15; CDR3 protein: CACSLAGGDYNEQFF
clone size: .; V gene: TRBV20-1; CDR3 length: 14; CDR3 protein: CSARAKGIGAEAFF
clone size: few; V gene: TRBV7-2; CDR3 length: 17; CDR3 protein: CASSLVWLAGAIYEQYF
clone size: .; V gene: TRBV29-1; CDR3 length: 15; CDR3 protein: CSVEVPRGASYEQYF
clone size: .; V gene: TRBV28; CDR3 length: 15; CDR3 protein: CASSTTATKNTEAFF
clone size: few; V gene: TRBV29-1; CDR3 length: 13; CDR3 protein: CSVAGRPQGEQYF
clone size: .; V gene: TRBV11-2; CDR3 length: 15; CDR3 protein: CASSEQGVVGYEQYF
clone size: .; V gene: TRBV27; CDR3 length: 15; CDR3 protein: CATTPYAGVQETQYF
clone size: .; V gene: TRBV7-6; CDR3 length: 15; CDR3 protein: CASSPTPDVYNEQFF
clone size: few; V gene: TRBV7-4; CDR3 length: 15; CDR3 protein: CASSWTVFSNQPQHF
clone size: .; V gene: TRBV7-9; CDR3 length: 17; CDR3 protein: CASSLDAVVGPHNEQFF
clone size: once; V gene: TRBV29-1; CDR3 length: 11; CDR3 protein: CSVAYLYGYTF
clone size: once; V gene: TRBV7-9; CDR3 length: 14; CDR3 protein: CASRKTGEDTEAFF
clone size: .; V gene: TRBV20-1; CDR3 length: 15; CDR3 protein: CSARYQASGYNEQFF
clone size: .; V gene: TRBV28; CDR3 length: 15; CDR3 protein: CASSLAGVRDNEQFF
clone size: .; V gene: TRBV20-1; CDR3 length: 15; CDR3 protein: CSARPGTSVEYEQYF
clone size: .; V gene: TRBV2; CDR3 length: 17; CDR3 protein: CASSLDLLAGGTGELFF
clone size: few; V gene: TRBV15; CDR3 length: 18; CDR3 protein: CATSRVWPAAGEGNEQFF
clone size: few; V gene: TRBV7-2; CDR3 length: 15; CDR3 protein: CASSSAGGILYGYTF
clone size: few; V gene: TRBV7-9; CDR3 length: 15; CDR3 protein: CASSVGQGEDTEAFF
clone size: .; V gene: TRBV4-1; CDR3 length: 14; CDR3 protein: CASSRTSGNHEQFF
clone size: .; V gene: TRBV12-5; CDR3 length: 13; CDR3 protein: CASGLQFRDTQYF
clone size: few; V gene: TRBV2; CDR3 length: 11; CDR3 protein: CASTGVDTQYF
clone size: few; V gene: TRBV4-1; CDR3 length: 15; CDR3 protein: CASSQDQGSLYEQYF
clone size: .; V gene: TRBV7-2; CDR3 length: 13; CDR3 protein: CASSLAPLHEQFF
clone size: few; V gene: TRBV24-1; CDR3 length: 18; CDR3 protein: CATSDRAGPRGSTDTQYF
clone size: few; V gene: TRBV25-1; CDR3 length: 15; CDR3 protein: CASSEFTSGSPRQFF
clone size: once; V gene: TRBV29-1; CDR3 length: 14; CDR3 protein: CSVEPETGGYEQYF
clone size: .; V gene: TRBV5-6; CDR3 length: 14; CDR3 protein: CASSSGDSINEQFF
clone size: few; V gene: TRBV6-1; CDR3 length: 13; CDR3 protein: CASSDFRNQPQHF
clone size: .; V gene: TRBV27; CDR3 length: 14; CDR3 protein: CASSPQGQYYGYTF
clone size: .; V gene: TRBV4-1; CDR3 length: 12; CDR3 protein: CASSQTNGEQYF
clone size: few; V gene: TRBV10-3; CDR3 length: 13; CDR3 protein: CATGQGTGDTQYF
clone size: .; V gene: TRBV6-1; CDR3 length: 14; CDR3 protein: CASNPDRGIYEQYF
clone size: .; V gene: TRBV14; CDR3 length: 16; CDR3 protein: CASSQGFDTPNEKLFF